The clone carrying this T cell receptor beta chain was counted many times. What it recognizes is unknown. The V and J ends lost 0 bases and 2 bases respectively, with 9 bases between them. Germline CDR1 DFQATT, CDR2 SNEGSKA (reference sequence). CDR3 length: 14 residues. The sample is drawn from a study of spatial heterogeneity in lung cancer. Study details: The study found that TCR transcript counts in tumor regions correlated strongly with a matched bulk RNA-seq T cell module score.

Individual TCR cDNA molecules each bore their own unique molecular identifier. A single record per CDR3 protein comes from TCRdb applying MiXCR to the 5' RACE reads. The data show about 100,000 distinct CDR3 sequences, 4.4% seen once. Overall study results and limits: Counts that tracked tumor mutation counts were those of expanded intratumoral alpha and beta TCRs.

Time point of the sample: sample taken at primary tumor resection. Unsorted tumor, nontumor lung tissue or cryopreserved PBMC supplied the whole RNA. The clonotype originates from a male donor with early-stage non-small cell lung cancer. The specimen comprised lung tumor tissue, sampled at surgery. The J gene is TRBJ2-3, the V gene TRBV20-1; the D is unclear. DNA of the CDR3: TGCAGTGCTAGAGATACGGAGACCACAGATACGCAGTATTTT. Encoded protein: CSARDTETTDTQYF.